Below, 17 T cell receptor beta chains from the same sample are listed, as sequenced in a study of blood T cell repertoires in COVID-19. The repertoire was sequenced with immunoSEQ multiplex PCR; TCRdb's copy has only in-frame clones and lacks some. The table has hundreds of thousands of clones, around 87% seen once. Material: PBMCs or T cells enriched from blood (not recorded which). The receptor set was obtained from a woman aged 40 to 50 with acute COVID-19.

This CDR3 is CATSDTTGKSNQPQHF. CDR3 bases: TGTGCCACCAGTGACACGACAGGGAAAAGCAATCAGCCCCAGCATTTT. This rearrangement joins TRBV24-1 to TRBJ1-5, with 7 positions matching TRBD1. This CDR3 spans 16 amino acids. V dropped 4 bases and J dropped 1; count of bases not matched to a gene: 6. Germline CDR1 is KGHDR and CDR2 is SFDVKD.

The rearrangement links TRBV7-3 to TRBJ2-1; TRBD2 agrees at 14 bases. The V segment lost 4 bases and the J segment 9 bases; nucleotides outside the gene matches: 5. Germline CDR1 reads SGHTA; CDR2 reads FQGTGA. This CDR3 is 15 amino acids long. CDR3 amino acids: CASSSSGTSGSEQFF. CDR3 coding DNA: TGTGCCAGCAGCTCCTCCGGGACTAGCGGGAGTGAGCAGTTCTTC.

The rearrangement joins TRBV30 to TRBJ2-1; D possibly corresponds to TRBD2 (5 bases). Germline V lookup: CDR1 GTSNPN, CDR2 SVGIG (reference sequence). CDR3 length equals 12 residues. The V and J ends lost 5 bases and 8 bases respectively, with 13 bases between them. The CDR3 loop is CAWAPAVHEQFF. The CDR3 DNA reads TGTGCCTGGGCCCCAGCGGTCCATGAGCAGTTCTTC.

V gene TRBV30 combines with J gene TRBJ2-1; 11 bases are a match to TRBD2. The germline V gene has CDR1 GTSNPN and CDR2 SVGIG (reference sequence). V trimming: 6 bases; J trimming: 15 bases; junction bases outside the gene matches: 13. The CDR3 extends over 13 amino acids. CDR3: CACWTQGLAVPFF. The DNA of the CDR3 is TGTGCCTGCTGGACGCAGGGACTAGCGGTACCGTTCTTC.

The chain recombines TRBV7-9 with TRBJ2-2, with D unresolved. The ends were cut back, 5 bases at V and 3 bases at J, with 7 bases in the middle. Germline V gene sequence: CDR1 SEHNR, CDR2 FQNEAQ (reference sequence). This CDR3 has 13 residues. This CDR3 reads CASSPTHTGELFF. CDR3 DNA: TGTGCCAGCAGCCCAACACACACCGGGGAGCTGTTTTTT.

J is TRBJ2-1 and V is TRBV5-1; D unclear. The CDR3 consists of 14 residues. Trimming shortened V by 4 bases and J by 2 bases, and 10 bases separated the two germline ends. Germline CDR1 and CDR2: SGHRS and YFSETQ. CDR3 loop: CASSQASTYNEQFF. The DNA for the CDR3 is TGCGCCAGCAGCCAGGCCAGTACCTACAATGAGCAGTTCTTC.

This chain joins TRBV18 and TRBJ2-3, with 12 bases that match TRBD2. Germline V gene lookup returns CDR1 KGHSH and CDR2 LQKENI. This CDR3 comprises 15 residues. V shed 7 bases, J shed 1 base, and the junction held 3 bases outside the gene matches. This chain's CDR3 is CASLTSGSGTDTQYF. CDR3 nucleotides: TGTGCCAGCTTGACTAGCGGGAGCGGCACAGATACGCAGTATTTT.

DNA of the CDR3: TGTGCCAGCAGACTGAGAACCTACAATGAGCAGTTCTTC. This gives the protein CASRLRTYNEQFF. The chain joins TRBV2 to TRBJ2-1; no reliable D call. Looked up from germline, CDR1 is SNHLY and CDR2 is FYNNEI. This CDR3 contains 13 residues. V lost 6 bases, J lost 2 bases, and 8 bases lay in between.

This clone appeared once. This chain uses TRBV1 with TRBJ2-7; the DNA was not compared with TRBD2, the D call given in the table. TRBV1 is reported as a pseudogene. The CDR3 loop spans 18 amino acids. CDR3 region: CTSSQCGTSGSPGYEQYF. For the CDR3, the DNA is TGCACCAGCAGCCAATGCGGGACTAGCGGGAGTCCGGGCTACGAGCAGTACTTC.

V gene TRBV3-1 (or the pseudogene TRBV3-2) combines with J gene TRBJ1-5; D unresolved. There are 11 residues in the CDR3. The V end was cut by 3 bases, the J end by 14 bases, with 11 bases between. Germline CDR1 and CDR2: LGHDT and YNNKEL (reference sequence). The CDR3 DNA sequence: TGTGCCAGCAGCCACGTCTTCCCCGAGCATTTT. This codes for CASSHVFPEHF.

The gene calls are TRBV5-6 and TRBJ2-7, with 7 bases that match TRBD1. The trim removed 4 bases at V and 3 bases at J, leaving 4 bases unmatched. The CDR3 spans 13 residues. The germline V gene has CDR1 SGHDT and CDR2 YYEEEE. The CDR3 coding sequence is TGTGCCAGCAGCCGGGGACAGCTCTACGAGCAGTACTTC. Translation gives CASSRGQLYEQYF.

The chain combines TRBV6-5 with TRBJ1-1; 7 positions agree with TRBD1. This CDR3 is 13 amino acids long. V shed 7 bases and J 3 bases; nucleotides not matched to a gene: 5. Germline CDR1 and CDR2: MNHEY and SVGAGI. Here the CDR3 DNA reads TGTGCCAGCACCGGACAGGCCCACACTGAAGCTTTCTTT. This sequence encodes CASTGQAHTEAFF.

For this clone: Other DNA sequences in the sample encode the same CDR3. This chain uses TRBV5-1 with TRBJ1-1, with D unresolved. CDR1 is SGHRS and CDR2 is YFSETQ in the germline V gene. The CDR3 sequence is 14 residues long. V lost 0 bases to trimming and J lost 4 bases, with 10 bases between them. CDR3 sequence reads: CASSLVSGGTEAFF. CDR3 DNA sequence: TGCGCCAGCAGCTTGGTTAGTGGCGGCACTGAAGCTTTCTTT.

The table lists this clone with a count of one. The rearrangement joins TRBV11-2 to TRBJ2-7; 8 bases match TRBD2. The CDR3 runs to 14 residues. Per the germline V gene, CDR1 is SGHAT and CDR2 is FQNNGV. V was clipped by 5 bases and J by 3 bases; unmatched bases: 6. The CDR3 region has the DNA TGTGCCAGCAGCCAGACTAGCGTAAGCTACGAGCAGTACTTC. Translation: CASSQTSVSYEQYF.

The V call is TRBV2, the J call TRBJ2-7, with TRBD1 matching over 9 bases. With V trimmed by 7 bases and J by 2 bases, 12 bases remained unmatched. Germline assignment: CDR1 SNHLY and CDR2 FYNNEI. This CDR3 is 16 amino acids long. The CDR3 coding sequence is TGTGCCAGCAAATCCGGGACAGGGTCTCGAACCTACGAGCAGTACTTC. As protein: CASKSGTGSRTYEQYF.

This sequence joins TRBV5-1 and TRBJ2-1; possibly TRBD2 for D (6 bases). The CDR3 runs to 12 residues. The germline V and J ends were trimmed by 3 bases and 7 bases, with 8 bases remaining between them. Germline V gives CDR1 SGHRS, CDR2 YFSETQ. The CDR3 nucleotides are TGCGCCAGCAGCTGGGACTTTAATGAGCAGTTCTTC. Protein sequence: CASSWDFNEQFF.

The rearrangement joins TRBV7-8 to TRBJ1-6; a possible D gene is TRBD1 (6 bases). CDR1 and CDR2 from the germline V gene are SGHVS and FQNEAQ. V was cut by 5 bases and J by 5 bases, with 16 bases left in between. This CDR3 is built from 16 residues. As DNA, the CDR3 is TGTGCCAGCAGCATTGAGACAGGAGCCAATAATTCACCCCTCCACTTT. Protein: CASSIETGANNSPLHF.